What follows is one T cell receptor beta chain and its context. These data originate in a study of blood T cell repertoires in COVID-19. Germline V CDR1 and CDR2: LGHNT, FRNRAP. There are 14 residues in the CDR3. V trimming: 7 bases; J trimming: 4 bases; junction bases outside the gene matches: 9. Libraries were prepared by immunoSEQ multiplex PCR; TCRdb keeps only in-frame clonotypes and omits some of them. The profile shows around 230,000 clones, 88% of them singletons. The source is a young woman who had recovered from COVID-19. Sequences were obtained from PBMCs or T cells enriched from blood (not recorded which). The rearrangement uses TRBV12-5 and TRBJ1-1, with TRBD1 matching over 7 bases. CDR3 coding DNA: TGTGCTAGTGCTACGACAGGGTTAAGCACTGAAGCTTTCTTT. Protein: CASATTGLSTEAFF.